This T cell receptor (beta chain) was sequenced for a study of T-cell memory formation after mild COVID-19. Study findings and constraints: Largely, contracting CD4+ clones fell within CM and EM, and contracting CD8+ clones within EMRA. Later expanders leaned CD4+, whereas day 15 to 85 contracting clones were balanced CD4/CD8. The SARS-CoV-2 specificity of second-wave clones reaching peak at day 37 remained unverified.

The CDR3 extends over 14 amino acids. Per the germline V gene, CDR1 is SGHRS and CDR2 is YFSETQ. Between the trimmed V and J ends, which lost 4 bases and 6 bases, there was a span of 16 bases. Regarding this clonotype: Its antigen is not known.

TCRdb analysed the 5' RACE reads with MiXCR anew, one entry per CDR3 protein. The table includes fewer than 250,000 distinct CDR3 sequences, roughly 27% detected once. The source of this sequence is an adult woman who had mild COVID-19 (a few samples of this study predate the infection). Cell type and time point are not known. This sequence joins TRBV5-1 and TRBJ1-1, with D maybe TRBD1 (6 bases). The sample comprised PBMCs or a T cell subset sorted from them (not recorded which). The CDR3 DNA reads TGCGCCAGCAGCCCCGGGGGGGGCTTGCCTGAAGCTTTCTTT. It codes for CASSPGGGLPEAFF.